Sequencing of this TCR beta chain was carried out in a study of blood T cell repertoires in COVID-19. Generated by immunoSEQ multiplex PCR, the TCRdb table keeps only in-frame clones and is missing some. Of 200,000 to 300,000 clones detected, approximately 85% appear once; the ten largest clones hold 8.5% to 9.5%. With 5 bases removed from V and 3 bases from J, the gap between germline ends came to 11 bases. CDR3 length: 13 amino acids. In germline, CDR1 is MNHEY, CDR2 SVGAGI. The sequencing input was PBMCs or T cells enriched from blood (not recorded which). The TCR originated in a woman aged 50 to 60 with acute COVID-19. The genes are TRBV6-5 and TRBJ2-7; D is perhaps TRBD1 (6 bases). CDR3 sequence: CASSTGQYYEQYF. CDR3 DNA: TGTGCCAGCAGTACCGGACAGTACTACGAGCAGTACTTC.